The present T cell receptor (beta chain) was sequenced within a study of blood T cells in healthy people across ages. Overall study results and limits: Higher diversity and more naive CD4+ cells were features of long-lived donors, compared to aged donors. Age brought a roughly linear fall in TCR beta diversity measured per million T cells.

In the case of this clonotype: Its antigen remains unidentified.

The junction had 10 bases not matched to a gene; V was cut back by 6 bases and J by 8 bases. The CDR3 is made up of 13 amino acids. Germline V gene lookup returns CDR1 SQVTM and CDR2 ANQGSEA. With a J-beta primer mix and a sample-barcoded 5' primer, a second PCR ran roughly 6 to 11 cycles. TCRdb passed the 5' RACE reads through MiXCR, listing each CDR3 protein once. The sample contains 600,000 to 850,000 distinct CDR3 sequences, around 25% of which appear only once. The same data also contributed to another study, on T cells of mothers and their children. That paper states: Versus unrelated pairs, overlap was slightly higher in related mother-child pairs, without reaching significance.

The source material was blood. The TCR comes from a boy aged 10-17 years in good health. This chain links TRBV29-1 with TRBJ2-1; 7 nucleotides line up with TRBD1. Written as DNA, the CDR3 is TGCAGCGTAGACAGGGAAGCTGGCCATGAGCAGTTCTTC. Encoded protein: CSVDREAGHEQFF.